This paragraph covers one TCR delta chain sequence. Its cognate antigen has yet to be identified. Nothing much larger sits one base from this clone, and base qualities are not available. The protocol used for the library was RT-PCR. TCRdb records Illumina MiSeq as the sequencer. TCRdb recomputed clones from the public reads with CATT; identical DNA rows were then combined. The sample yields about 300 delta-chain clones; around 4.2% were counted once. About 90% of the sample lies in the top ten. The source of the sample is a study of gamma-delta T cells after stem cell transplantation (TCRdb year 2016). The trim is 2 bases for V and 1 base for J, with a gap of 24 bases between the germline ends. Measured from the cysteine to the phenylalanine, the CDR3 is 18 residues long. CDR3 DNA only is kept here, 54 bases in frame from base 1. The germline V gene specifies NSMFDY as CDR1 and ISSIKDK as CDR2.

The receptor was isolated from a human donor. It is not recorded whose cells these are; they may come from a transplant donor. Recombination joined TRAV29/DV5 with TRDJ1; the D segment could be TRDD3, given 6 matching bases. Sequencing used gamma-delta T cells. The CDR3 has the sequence CAASPSYWRIHFTDKLIF. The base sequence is TGTGCAGCAAGTCCTTCTTACTGGAGGATACATTTCACCGATAAACTCATCTTT.